The 26 T cell receptor beta chains listed next were all sequenced from one sample in a study of blood T cell repertoires in COVID-19. The repertoire was sequenced with immunoSEQ multiplex PCR; TCRdb's copy has only in-frame clones and lacks some. Of approximately 110,000 clones detected, around 79% appear once; the ten largest clones hold 20% to 25%. The specimen was peripheral blood. The receptors were sampled from a man aged 70 or older with active or convalescent COVID-19.

The J gene is TRBJ2-4, the V gene TRBV6-1; 7 nucleotides line up with TRBD2. This CDR3 region has 21 residues. J was trimmed by 1 base and V by 2 bases; bases with no gene match: 20. From germline, CDR1 is MNHNS and CDR2 SASEGT. CDR3 coding DNA: TGTGCCAGCAGTGAAAGGGCAAGCCCCGGGAGGATAGGGTCGGCCAAAAACATTCAGTACTTC. Its protein product is CASSERASPGRIGSAKNIQYF.

This clone was detected only once. Here the CDR3 reads CASSPQTGSGANVLTF. CDR3 bases: TGTGCCAGCAGCCCACAGACGGGATCTGGGGCCAACGTCCTGACTTTC. The chain is built from TRBV11-2 and TRBJ2-6, with D maybe TRBD2 (5 bases). CDR1 is SGHAT and CDR2 is FQNNGV in the germline V gene. V lost 5 bases, J lost 1 base, and 12 bases lay in between. This CDR3 has 16 residues.

This clone showed up just once. CDR3 nucleotide sequence: TGTGCCAGCAAGAGACAGGGGGCAGCCGGGGAGCTGTTTTTT. As protein: CASKRQGAAGELFF. The chain uses TRBV11-2 and TRBJ2-2; 10 bases are shared with TRBD1. Germline V CDR1 and CDR2: SGHAT, FQNNGV. The CDR3 spans 14 residues. V dropped 7 bases and J dropped 6; count of bases not matched to a gene: 5.

The chain couples TRBV5-1 to TRBJ2-5, with TRBD1 matching over 8 bases. J lost 5 bases, V lost 0 bases, and 3 bases had no gene match. The CDR3 is 14 residues long. Germline V gene data show CDR1 as SGHRS and CDR2 as YFSETQ. The CDR3 coding sequence is TGCGCCAGCAGCTTGGGGGGGACAGGTGAGACCCAGTACTTC. Protein product: CASSLGGTGETQYF.

The gene calls are TRBV10-2 and TRBJ2-4, with a tentative D call TRBD1 (6 bases). Trimming removed 2 bases from V and 1 base from J, with 18 bases in between. The CDR3 contains 18 residues. The germline CDR1 and CDR2 sequences are WSHSY and SAAADI. DNA of the CDR3: TGCGCCAGCAGTGAGACCCTTACAGGGCTCGGGGCCAAAAACATTCAGTACTTC. Protein: CASSETLTGLGAKNIQYF.

This chain links TRBV24-1 with TRBJ2-1; no clear D gene. V lost 5 bases, J lost 7 bases, and 14 bases lay in between. This CDR3 is built from 14 residues. Germline V CDR1 and CDR2: KGHDR, SFDVKD. The CDR3 spells CATSGAGNMNEQFF. CDR3 nucleotides: TGTGCCACCAGTGGGGCAGGTAATATGAATGAGCAGTTCTTC.

This clone showed up just once. The V call is TRBV7-9, the J call TRBJ2-7; the D is unclear. The CDR3 contains 13 residues. Germline V gene lookup returns CDR1 SEHNR and CDR2 FQNEAQ (reference sequence). The V end was cut by 2 bases, the J end by 2 bases, with 7 bases between. The CDR3 spells CASSLQDPYEQYF. CDR3 nucleotides: TGTGCCAGCAGCTTACAGGATCCCTACGAGCAGTACTTC. Supplemented by reference TRBV7-9 and TRBJ2-7, the full variable domain reads DTGVSQNPRHKITKRGQNVTFRCDPISEHNRLYWYRQTLGQGPEFLTYFQNEAQLEKSRLLSDRFSAERPKGSFSTLEIQRTEQGDSAMYLCASSLQDPYEQYFGPGTRLTVT.

The chain joins TRBV20-1 to TRBJ1-2; D not certain. Germline-derived CDR1 and CDR2 are DFQATT and SNEGSKA (reference sequence). V was shortened by 5 bases and J by 7 bases, with 11 bases between the two germline ends. CDR3 size: 11 residues. The CDR3 coding sequence is TGCAGTGCTCCCGATCAGGCTGGCTACACCTTC. Translating gives CSAPDQAGYTF.

The chain's CDR3 is CAISERGSNYGYTF. Written as DNA, the CDR3 is TGTGCCATCAGTGAGCGGGGATCTAACTATGGCTACACCTTC. The gene calls are TRBV10-3 and TRBJ1-2; D uncertain. The CDR3 has 14 amino acids. V was pared by 2 bases and J by 0 bases, with 7 bases between. CDR1 is ENHRY and CDR2 is SYGVKD in the germline V gene.

V gene TRBV28 combines with J gene TRBJ1-1; D possibly corresponds to TRBD1 (5 bases). Trimming pared 3 bases from V and 14 bases from J, leaving 13 bases between. CDR1 is MDHEN, CDR2 SYDVKM, per germline. This CDR3 is 11 amino acids long. CDR3 amino acids: CASSFRGGTFF. The CDR3 region has the DNA TGTGCCAGCAGTTTTCGCGGGGGGACGTTCTTT.

The chain uses TRBV5-4 and TRBJ1-4, with D possibly being TRBD1 (5 bases). The CDR3 is 13 residues long. Trimming left V 5 bases short and J 8 bases short, with 13 bases between. CDR1 is SGHNT and CDR2 is YYREEE in the germline V gene (reference sequence). The DNA of the CDR3 is TGTGCCAGCAGTTCCCCGACAGAAGAAAAACTGTTTTTT. As protein: CASSSPTEEKLFF.

The J gene is TRBJ2-1, the V gene TRBV25-1, with 7 positions matching TRBD1. In germline, CDR1 is MGHDK, CDR2 SYGVNS. The CDR3 runs to 15 residues. With V trimmed by 6 bases and J by 0 bases, 5 bases remained unmatched. The CDR3 DNA sequence: TGTGCCAGCAGGAGACAGGGTCTCTCCTACAATGAGCAGTTCTTC. The encoded protein is CASRRQGLSYNEQFF.

V and J are TRBV19 and TRBJ1-2; TRBD1 might be the D (5 bases). CDR3 length: 11 residues. The V gene's germline CDR1 is LNHDA and CDR2 SQIVND (reference sequence). With 7 bases removed from V and 11 bases from J, the gap between germline ends came to 14 bases. This CDR3 reads CASKARESYTF. The DNA for the CDR3 is TGTGCCAGTAAGGCCAGGGAATCGTACACCTTC.

V is TRBV5-6 and J is TRBJ1-1, with D perhaps matching TRBD1 (6 bases). CDR3 length: 15 amino acids. The germline gives CDR1 SGHDT, CDR2 YYEEEE. V lost 3 bases and J 0 bases, leaving 12 bases between the germline ends. CDR3 in amino acids: CASSSGGRLNTEAFF. The CDR3 nucleotides are TGTGCCAGCAGCTCTGGGGGCAGGTTGAACACTGAAGCTTTCTTT.

The chain links TRBV5-1 to TRBJ2-7; 7 nucleotides agree with TRBD1. CDR1 and CDR2 (germline): SGHRS, YFSETQ. V was clipped by 4 bases and J by 2 bases; unmatched bases: 9. CDR3 length: 15 amino acids. CDR3 sequence reads: CASSVYRGPTYEQYF. CDR3 DNA: TGCGCCAGCAGCGTCTACAGGGGTCCTACCTACGAGCAGTACTTC.

The chain carries TRBV12-5 and TRBJ1-1, with 7 bases that match TRBD1. The germline gives CDR1 LGHNT, CDR2 FRNRAP. The CDR3 spans 16 residues. The ends lost 6 bases at V and 0 bases at J; junction bases unmatched: 10. CDR3 in DNA: TGTGCTAGTGGCCGACGACAGGGCTCTCTGAACACTGAAGCTTTCTTT. This sequence encodes CASGRRQGSLNTEAFF.

The CDR3 region is CASNRDGRQPQHF. The CDR3 nucleotides read TGTGCCAGCAACAGGGATGGTAGGCAGCCCCAGCATTTT. The chain combines TRBV6-5 with TRBJ1-5, with a tentative D call TRBD1 (6 bases). V was clipped by 7 bases and J by 7 bases, with 14 bases between them. The CDR3 length is 13 residues. Germline CDR1 MNHEY, CDR2 SVGAGI.

This chain joins TRBV18 and TRBJ1-2; possibly TRBD1 for D (5 bases). The V and J ends lost 5 bases and 3 bases respectively, with 10 bases between them. Germline loops: CDR1 KGHSH, CDR2 LQKENI. The CDR3 is 13 residues long. CDR3 bases: TGTGCCAGCTCAAAAGACAGTTACTATGGCTACACCTTC. It codes for CASSKDSYYGYTF.

This clone has only a few counts. The chain recombines TRBV15 with TRBJ2-1, with TRBD2 matching 11 bases. The V and J ends lost 0 bases and 5 bases, in that order; junction bases with no gene match: 6. CDR3 length: 17 residues. In germline, CDR1 is LNHNV, CDR2 YYDKDF (reference sequence). CDR3 amino acids: CATSRDRTSGSHNEQFF. Written as DNA, the CDR3 is TGTGCCACCAGCAGAGATCGAACTAGCGGGAGTCACAATGAGCAGTTCTTC.

Worth noting for this clone: The sample carries other DNA sequences with the same CDR3. The rearrangement uses TRBV7-3 and TRBJ2-3; 7 bases are shared with TRBD1. Germline CDR1 is SGHTA and CDR2 is FQGTGA. There are 14 residues in the CDR3. V shed 5 bases and J 1 base; nucleotides not matched to a gene: 3. CDR3 nucleotide sequence: TGTGCCAGCAGCCTCGACAGGGGCACAGATACGCAGTATTTT. Translated, it gives CASSLDRGTDTQYF.

The V and J genes are TRBV19 and TRBJ1-3, with TRBD1 matching 7 bases. CDR1 and CDR2 from the germline V gene are LNHDA and SQIVND (reference sequence). V was clipped by 3 bases and J by 4 bases; unmatched bases: 6. The CDR3 runs to 15 residues. The CDR3 here is CASSMLPGQGNTIYF. The CDR3 DNA reads as TGTGCCAGTAGTATGTTGCCGGGACAGGGAAACACCATATATTTT.

This chain links TRBV7-3 with TRBJ1-1, with no clear D. Germline lookup yields CDR1 SGHTA and CDR2 FQGTGA. V lost 6 bases to trimming and J lost 2 bases, with 10 bases between them. This CDR3 has 13 amino acids. The CDR3 sequence: CASSKQRNTEAFF. The CDR3 DNA follows: TGTGCCAGCAGTAAACAGAGAAACACTGAAGCTTTCTTT. The full variable domain, rest sourced from reference TRBV7-3 and TRBJ1-1, is GAGVSQTPSNKVTEKGKYVELRCDPISGHTALYWYRQSLGQGPEFLIYFQGTGAADDSGLPNDRFFAVRPEGSVSTLKIQRTERGDSAVYLCASSKQRNTEAFFGQGTRLTVV.

This clone was counted a few times. The chain joins TRBV10-3 to TRBJ2-1, with 11 nucleotides matching TRBD2. CDR3 length: 14 residues. The V gene's germline CDR1 is ENHRY and CDR2 SYGVKD. V lost 10 bases, J lost 4 bases, and 6 bases stayed unmatched. The CDR3 bases are TGTGCCACCAAAGGGACTAGCGGTTACAATGAGCAGTTCTTC. It specifies CATKGTSGYNEQFF.

J is TRBJ1-6 and V is TRBV2; perhaps TRBD1 as D (6 bases). The CDR3 loop spans 15 amino acids. CDR1 is SNHLY, CDR2 FYNNEI, per germline. Trimming took 7 bases from V and 0 from J, leaving 10 bases between them. The CDR3 spells CASNQGSSYNSPLHF. The CDR3 DNA is TGTGCCAGCAACCAGGGGAGCTCCTATAATTCACCCCTCCACTTT.

This clone was found a few times. Other DNA sequences in the same sample also yield this CDR3. V gene TRBV18 combines with J gene TRBJ2-5; D not certain. The CDR3 contains 12 residues. The germline gives CDR1 KGHSH, CDR2 LQKENI. V was shortened by 4 bases and J by 0 bases, with 3 bases between the two germline ends. In nucleotides, the CDR3 is TGTGCCAGCTCACGAGACCAAGAGACCCAGTACTTC. This encodes CASSRDQETQYF.

This clone was seen a single time. The chain recombines TRBV24-1 with TRBJ2-3; 10 bases fit TRBD2. The length of the CDR3 is 14 residues. Trimming removed 5 bases from V and 3 bases from J; junction bases left unmatched: 1. Looked up from germline, CDR1 is KGHDR and CDR2 is SFDVKD. The DNA for the CDR3 is TGTGCCACCAGTGCTAGCGGGAGTACAGATACGCAGTATTTT. It yields the protein CATSASGSTDTQYF.